This entry features one T cell receptor beta chain sequence. This clonotype is deemed medium-sized (0.01 to 0.1%). Its cognate antigen has yet to be identified. No base quality information exists; no much larger clone differs at one position. Libraries were prepared through 5' RACE. Sequencer: NextSeq 500. The TCR library protocol attached a unique molecular identifier to each TCR cDNA molecule to allow correction of PCR and sequencing errors. The published analysis was carried out like this. TCR identification, UMI-based error correction and CDR3 extraction were all carried out with Decombinator tools. TCRs above a frequency of 2 per 1,000, corresponding to the top 1% of the tumor frequency distribution, were defined as expanded. Renyi diversity was computed with the R vegan package after each repertoire had been subsampled 100 times to 5,000 TCRs. CDR3 similarity networks were built from amino acid triplet string-kernel similarity, with CDR3s being connected when pairwise similarity was above 0.82. Starting from the raw public reads, TCRdb applied fastp trimming at Q25, assembled clones with MiXCR and retained in-frame beta chains. Every CDR3 protein is listed once, alongside the most common genes and DNA of its rows. For this entry, the V and J calls and clone size follow TCRdb and not the study's own pipeline. Counted in this sample were some 25,000 distinct CDR3 sequences; roughly 4.5% of them appeared once. In total, the top ten clones hold about 5% of the sample.

In the paper's terms, the time point label means: sample taken at primary tumor resection. For TCR sequencing, whole RNA was extracted from tumor and nontumor lung tissue, or from cryopreserved PBMC samples, and no cell sorting was done. The donors were 72 patients from the lung TRACERx cohort who had early-stage, untreated non-small cell lung cancer. Only patients with enough RNA available from two or more tumor regions were chosen for TCR sequencing. This record comes from a study of spatial heterogeneity in lung cancer (dated by TCRdb to about 2019). Notes on the research overall: Beta-chain transcripts were consistently detected in greater numbers than alpha-chain transcripts, which likely reflected higher beta-chain transcript abundance. At surgery, both alpha and beta chains were TCR-sequenced in 220 tumor regions, 64 matched nontumor lung samples and around 50 PBMC samples. Nonsynonymous mutation counts, determined by whole-exome sequencing of tumor tissue, were related to TCR repertoire features. In non-small cell lung cancer, the study made a quantitative comparison of TCR alpha and beta repertoires among multiple tumor regions, matched nontumor lung and blood. In the raw uncorrected reads, each unique combination of TCR and UMI appeared more than ten times on average.

The germline ends are 16 bases apart after V is trimmed by 4 bases and J by 9 bases. CDR1 and CDR2 are read off the germline V gene (reference sequence) as DFQATT and SNEGSKA. The CDR3 spans 13 residues, from the cysteine through the phenylalanine. Of all the DNA, just the CDR3 is kept, 39 bases in frame from base 1. Paper-wide results and their limitations: Ubiquitous expanded tumor TCRs showed up in blood more often at tumor resection than at routine follow-up. Additional single-cell paired TCR alpha and beta sequencing was considered necessary to confirm, at a functional level, the hypothesis that regional TCRs recognize regional mutations.

The sequence was collected from a male donor with early-stage non-small cell lung cancer. Recombination connected TRBV20-1 to TRBJ2-1; the D gene could be TRBD1 or TRBD2, each one agreeing over 6 bases. Sequenced here: PBMCs, sampled at surgery. The sequenced DNA: TGCAGTGCTACACTCGGGAGAGGGGGTGAGCAGTTCTTC. It specifies CSATLGRGGEQFF.